This TCR beta chain was found in a study of response to subunit inactivated influenza vaccine. TCRdb reanalysed the RT-PCR reads using MiXCR and keeps one entry per CDR3 protein. The sample consists of 300,000 to 350,000 distinct CDR3 sequences, just over 20% of them appearing once. Germline V gene sequence: CDR1 DFQATT, CDR2 SNEGSKA (reference sequence). The CDR3 loop spans 15 amino acids. V lost 0 bases, J lost 6 bases, and 7 bases stayed unmatched. This sample comprised PBMCs from blood, obtained less than 22 months after vaccination. The gene calls are TRBV20-1 and TRBJ2-7, with TRBD1 identical over 11 bases. The receptor was derived from a man between 50 and 69 years old who received an inactivated influenza vaccine. The CDR3 nucleotides read TGCAGTGCTAGAGATGGGACAGGGGGTGACCGCGAGCAGTACTTC. Translated, it gives CSARDGTGGDREQYF.